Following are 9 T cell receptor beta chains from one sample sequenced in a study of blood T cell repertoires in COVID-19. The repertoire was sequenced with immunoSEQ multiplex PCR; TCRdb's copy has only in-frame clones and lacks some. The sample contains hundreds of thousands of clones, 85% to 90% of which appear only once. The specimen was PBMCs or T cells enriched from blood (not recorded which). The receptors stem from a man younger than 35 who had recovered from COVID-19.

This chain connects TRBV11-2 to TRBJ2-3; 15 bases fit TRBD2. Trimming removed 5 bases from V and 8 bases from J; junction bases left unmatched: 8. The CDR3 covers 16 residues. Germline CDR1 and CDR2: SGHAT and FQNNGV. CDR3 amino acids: CASSGRTSGGAGTQYF. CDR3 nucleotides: TGTGCCAGCAGCGGCAGGACTAGCGGGGGGGCGGGTACGCAGTATTTT.

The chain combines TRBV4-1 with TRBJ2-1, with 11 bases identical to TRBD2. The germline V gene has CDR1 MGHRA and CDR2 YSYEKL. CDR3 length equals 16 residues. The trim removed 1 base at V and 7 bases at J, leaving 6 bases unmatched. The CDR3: CASSQGRLAGRNEQFF. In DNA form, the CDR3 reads TGCGCCAGCAGCCAAGGGCGACTAGCGGGACGGAATGAGCAGTTCTTC.

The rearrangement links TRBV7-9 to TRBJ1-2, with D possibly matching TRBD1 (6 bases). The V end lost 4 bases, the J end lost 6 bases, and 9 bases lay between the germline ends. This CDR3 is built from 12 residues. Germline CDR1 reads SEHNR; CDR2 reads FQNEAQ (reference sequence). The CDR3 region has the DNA TGTGCCAGCAGCTCTGACAGGAATGGCTACACCTTC. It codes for CASSSDRNGYTF.

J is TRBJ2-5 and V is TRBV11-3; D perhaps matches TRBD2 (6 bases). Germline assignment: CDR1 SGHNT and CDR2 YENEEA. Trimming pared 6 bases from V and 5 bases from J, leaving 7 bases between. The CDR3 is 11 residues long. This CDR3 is CASRGGETQYF. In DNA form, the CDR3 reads TGTGCCAGCAGGGGGGGTGAGACCCAGTACTTC.

The CDR3 region is CASSYDMDYGYTF. CDR3 nucleotides: TGTGCCAGCAGTTATGACATGGACTATGGCTACACCTTC. The chain links TRBV11-1 to TRBJ1-2; D call uncertain. The germline V gene encodes CDR1 SGHAT and CDR2 FQDESV (reference sequence). Trimming removed 6 bases at V and 3 bases at J, with 11 bases between. This CDR3 is 13 amino acids long.

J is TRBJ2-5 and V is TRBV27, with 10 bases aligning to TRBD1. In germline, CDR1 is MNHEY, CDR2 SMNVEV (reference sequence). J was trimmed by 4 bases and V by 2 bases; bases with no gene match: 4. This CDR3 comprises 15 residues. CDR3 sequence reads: CASSLPRDRGETQYF. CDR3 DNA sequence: TGTGCCAGCAGTTTACCTCGGGACAGGGGAGAGACCCAGTACTTC.

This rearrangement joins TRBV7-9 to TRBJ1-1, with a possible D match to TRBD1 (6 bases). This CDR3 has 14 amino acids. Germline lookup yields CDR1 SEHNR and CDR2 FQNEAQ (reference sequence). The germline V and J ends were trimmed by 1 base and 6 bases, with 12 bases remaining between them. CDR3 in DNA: TGTGCCAGCAGCTTAGGTTCAGGGGATCCTGAAGCTTTCTTT. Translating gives CASSLGSGDPEAFF.

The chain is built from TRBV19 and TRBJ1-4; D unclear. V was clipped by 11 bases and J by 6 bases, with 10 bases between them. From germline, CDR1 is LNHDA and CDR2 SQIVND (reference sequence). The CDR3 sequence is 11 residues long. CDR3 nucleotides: TGTGCCTCCTCCCGGGATGAAAAACTGTTTTTT. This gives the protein CASSRDEKLFF.

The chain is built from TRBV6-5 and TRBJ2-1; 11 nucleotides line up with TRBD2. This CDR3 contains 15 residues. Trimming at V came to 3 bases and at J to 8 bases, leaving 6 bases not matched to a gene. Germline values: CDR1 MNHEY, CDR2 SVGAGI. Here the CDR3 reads CASSYRLAGGYEQFF. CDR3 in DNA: TGTGCCAGCAGTTATCGGCTAGCGGGGGGCTATGAGCAGTTCTTC.